The entry that follows covers one T cell receptor beta chain sequence. Its antigen remains unknown. This specimen comes from a study of blood T cells in healthy people across ages. Primed by a sample-barcoded 5' primer and a J-beta primer mix, a second PCR proceeded for about 6 to 11 cycles. TCRdb reanalysed the 5' RACE reads using MiXCR and keeps one entry per CDR3 protein. This sample has around 820,000 distinct CDR3 sequences; 20% to 25% occur once, and the top ten carry more than 3%. This CDR3 has 15 residues. Germline CDR1 MRHNA, CDR2 SNTAGT. General study findings and limits: Age advanced and TCR beta diversity per million T cells fell, roughly linearly.

This same sample was also taken into another study, of T cells of mothers and their children.

Sequenced: blood. V and J are TRBV6-4 and TRBJ2-5, with 10 bases aligning to TRBD1. The J call could be wrong; TRBJ2-1 is a better fit for the DNA end. The TCR sequence derives from a boy aged 5-17 years in good health. CDR3 sequence (DNA): TGTGCCAGCTCCAGGATCGGGACAGGGGCCAATGAGCAGTTCTTC. Translated: CASSRIGTGANEQFF.